These T cell receptor beta chains were read from a single sample in a study of T cell repertoires in cytomegalovirus infection. TCRdb recomputed calls from the reads with MiXCR, one row per CDR3 protein. The table includes approximately 71,000 distinct CDR3 sequences, over 3.5% detected once. The specimen was PBMCs. The receptors come from a human donor in good health (CMV status not recorded). Some clones in this sample may be carry-over from other donors' samples. The CDR3 runs from the conserved cysteine through the conserved F or W. The D gene is left open where the match is weak. Clone size is stated in some rows and not others, as once, few, many or a class when expanded.

CDR3nt: TGTGCCAGCAGTTCCGGACAGGGGTTGAACACTGAAGCTTTCTTT; CDR3aa: CASSSGQGLNTEAFF; d_gene: TRBD1; abundance: many; len: 15; j_gene: TRBJ1-1; v_gene: TRBV6-2/TRBV6-3
CDR3nt: TGTGCCAGCACCCAACAGATTCAGACAGGGAACTATGGCTACACCTTC; CDR3aa: CASTQQIQTGNYGYTF; d_gene: TRBD1; abundance: many; len: 16; j_gene: TRBJ1-2; v_gene: TRBV7-2
CDR3nt: TGTGCCAGCAGGGCTGAACAGAACACTGAAGCTTTCTTT; CDR3aa: CASRAEQNTEAFF; d_gene: NA; abundance: NA; len: 13; j_gene: TRBJ1-1; v_gene: TRBV2
CDR3nt: TGTGCCAGCAGCTTAATGGCGGGAGGGGCCTACAATGAGCAGTTCTTC; CDR3aa: CASSLMAGGAYNEQFF; d_gene: TRBD2; abundance: many; len: 16; j_gene: TRBJ2-1; v_gene: TRBV7-8
CDR3nt: TGTGCCAGCAGCTTAGTGACAGGGGCTAAGCAGTACTTC; CDR3aa: CASSLVTGAKQYF; d_gene: TRBD1; abundance: many; len: 13; j_gene: TRBJ2-7; v_gene: TRBV7-2
CDR3nt: TGTGCCAGCAGCCCAAGACAGGGCCAACCACGAGGCTACACCTTC; CDR3aa: CASSPRQGQPRGYTF; d_gene: TRBD1; abundance: many; len: 15; j_gene: TRBJ1-2; v_gene: TRBV11-2
CDR3nt: TGCAGCGTTGAAGATCCAGGGATCGAGCAGTACTTC; CDR3aa: CSVEDPGIEQYF; d_gene: NA; abundance: many; len: 12; j_gene: TRBJ2-7; v_gene: TRBV29-1
CDR3nt: TGTGCCAGCAGCAAAAGGACAGATGCAACTAATGAAAAACTGTTTTTT; CDR3aa: CASSKRTDATNEKLFF; d_gene: NA; abundance: many; len: 16; j_gene: TRBJ1-4; v_gene: TRBV11-3
CDR3nt: TGTGCCAGCAGCTCGGGACTTCCTCGGGGGCAGTTCTTC; CDR3aa: CASSSGLPRGQFF; d_gene: NA; abundance: many; len: 13; j_gene: TRBJ2-1; v_gene: TRBV7-2
CDR3nt: TGTGCCAGCAGCTTAGCCTCTGGTGGCTACACCTTC; CDR3aa: CASSLASGGYTF; d_gene: NA; abundance: many; len: 12; j_gene: TRBJ1-2; v_gene: TRBV7-2
CDR3nt: TGTGCCAGCAGCTTAGGGGGAGAGGGACCTTACGAGCAGTACTTC; CDR3aa: CASSLGGEGPYEQYF; d_gene: NA; abundance: many; len: 15; j_gene: TRBJ2-7; v_gene: TRBV11-3
CDR3nt: TGTGCCAGCAGCTTTCGGGGCCCAGATACGCAGTATTTT; CDR3aa: CASSFRGPDTQYF; d_gene: NA; abundance: NA; len: 13; j_gene: TRBJ2-3; v_gene: TRBV7-8
CDR3nt: TGTGCCAGCAGCATGGACGACACCGGGGAGCTGTTTTTT; CDR3aa: CASSMDDTGELFF; d_gene: NA; abundance: many; len: 13; j_gene: TRBJ2-2; v_gene: TRBV7-3
CDR3nt: TGTGCCAGCAGCACACTAGGGGGGGAGCAGTACTTC; CDR3aa: CASSTLGGEQYF; d_gene: NA; abundance: many; len: 12; j_gene: TRBJ2-7; v_gene: TRBV7-2
CDR3nt: TGTGCCAGCAGTTACCGGCAGGGCTACGAGCAGTACTTC; CDR3aa: CASSYRQGYEQYF; d_gene: NA; abundance: many; len: 13; j_gene: TRBJ2-7; v_gene: TRBV6-2/TRBV6-3
CDR3nt: TGTGCCAGCAGCTTAGCGCCGGGCCGGAACATTCAGTACTTC; CDR3aa: CASSLAPGRNIQYF; d_gene: NA; abundance: many; len: 14; j_gene: TRBJ2-4; v_gene: TRBV7-2
CDR3nt: TGTGCCAGCAGCTCCATACGGTCGGGGGCGTATGGCTACACCTTC; CDR3aa: CASSSIRSGAYGYTF; d_gene: NA; abundance: many; len: 15; j_gene: TRBJ1-2; v_gene: TRBV11-2
CDR3nt: TGTGCCAGCAGCGGCCAAAGGGATGGCAAAACTGAAGCTTTCTTT; CDR3aa: CASSGQRDGKTEAFF; d_gene: NA; abundance: many; len: 15; j_gene: TRBJ1-1; v_gene: TRBV7-2
CDR3nt: TGTGCCAGCAGCCTCACCACGACTAGTCCCTTTTCGCCAAACAATGAGCAGTTCTTC; CDR3aa: CASSLTTTSPFSPNNEQFF; d_gene: NA; abundance: many; len: 19; j_gene: TRBJ2-1; v_gene: TRBV11-3
CDR3nt: TGCAGTGCTAGCCGGACAGCCACTGAAGCTTTCTTT; CDR3aa: CSASRTATEAFF; d_gene: NA; abundance: many; len: 12; j_gene: TRBJ1-1; v_gene: TRBV20-1
CDR3nt: TGTGCCAGCAGCTTCGGGTTCCTCATGAGGGAGGGTCGGCAGACCCAGTACTTC; CDR3aa: CASSFGFLMREGRQTQYF; d_gene: TRBD2; abundance: many; len: 18; j_gene: TRBJ2-5; v_gene: TRBV7-2
CDR3nt: TGTGCCAGCAGTTCCGGGCGGGGTGAAGAGACCCAGTACTTC; CDR3aa: CASSSGRGEETQYF; d_gene: NA; abundance: many; len: 14; j_gene: TRBJ2-5; v_gene: TRBV6-2/TRBV6-3
CDR3nt: TGTGCCAGCACCAACCCGGCGGAGAGCACAGATACGCAGTATTTT; CDR3aa: CASTNPAESTDTQYF; d_gene: NA; abundance: many; len: 15; j_gene: TRBJ2-3; v_gene: TRBV7-9
CDR3nt: TGTGCCAGCAGCTTTATAGCGGGTCCCAAGGGCCAAGAGACCCAGTACTTC; CDR3aa: CASSFIAGPKGQETQYF; d_gene: TRBD2; abundance: many; len: 17; j_gene: TRBJ2-5; v_gene: TRBV7-2
CDR3nt: TGCAGTGCTAGGGCTCCGGGACAGGACGCCTACGAGCAGTACTTC; CDR3aa: CSARAPGQDAYEQYF; d_gene: TRBD1; abundance: many; len: 15; j_gene: TRBJ2-7; v_gene: TRBV20-1
CDR3nt: TGTGCCAGTAGAGCCGCCGGACATCAGCCCCAGCATTTT; CDR3aa: CASRAAGHQPQHF; d_gene: NA; abundance: many; len: 13; j_gene: TRBJ1-5; v_gene: TRBV19
CDR3nt: TGTGCCAGCAGCTCATCGACAGTCCGGAAGACTGGTGAAGCTTTCTTT; CDR3aa: CASSSSTVRKTGEAFF; d_gene: NA; abundance: many; len: 16; j_gene: TRBJ1-1; v_gene: TRBV7-2